The T cell receptor (beta chain) described here comes from a study of blood T cell repertoires in COVID-19. About the study: T cells, B-cell-depleted T cells, or PBMCs provided the cDNA or gDNA that served as material.

This table comes from immunoSEQ multiplex PCR, and its TCRdb copy is limited to in-frame clones, with some not included. The sample records some 150,000 clones, about four fifths being singletons. Trimming left V 2 bases short and J 4 bases short, with 20 bases between. This CDR3 has 17 amino acids. In germline, CDR1 is MNHNS, CDR2 SASEGT. The receptor comes from a man aged 70-80 years with acute or convalescent COVID-19. Sequenced material: peripheral blood. The chain combines TRBV6-1 with TRBJ1-1; D not resolved. Written as DNA, the CDR3 is TGTGCCAGCAGTGAAATCGGAGTAGGGATTGGAGGCACTGAAGCTTTCTTT. It yields the protein CASSEIGVGIGGTEAFF.